The 21 T cell receptor beta chains presented below share a single source sample, sequenced in a study of early T cells in non-severe SARS-CoV-2 infection. TCRdb reanalysed the 5' RACE reads using MiXCR and keeps one entry per CDR3 protein. The data hold tens of thousands of distinct CDR3 sequences, with approximately 8% observed a single time. The sequenced sample was whole blood, obtained at baseline. The receptors were gathered from an adult who was a healthcare worker with PCR-confirmed SARS-CoV-2 infection or an uninfected control (not recorded which).

This clonotype was counted at least ten times. The rearrangement uses TRBV19 and TRBJ1-5; 12 bases match TRBD1. From germline, CDR1 is LNHDA and CDR2 SQIVND (reference sequence). The V segment lost 7 bases and the J segment 6 bases; nucleotides outside the gene matches: 7. The CDR3 is 15 residues long. CDR3 bases: TGTGCCAGTACCCCGGGACAGGGGGCAGGTCAGCCCCAGCATTTT. Translating gives CASTPGQGAGQPQHF.

The chain recombines TRBV7-3 with TRBJ1-5; no clear D gene. Germline CDR1 SGHTA, CDR2 FQGTGA. The germline V and J ends were trimmed by 4 bases and 5 bases, with 9 bases remaining between them. This CDR3 has 13 amino acids. The CDR3 sequence is CASSSGPHQPQHF. DNA for the CDR3: TGTGCCAGCAGCTCCGGACCCCATCAGCCCCAGCATTTT.

This clonotype was recorded a few times. The gene calls are TRBV27 and TRBJ1-1, with 7 bases aligning to TRBD1. Trimming removed 6 bases from V and 5 bases from J; junction bases left unmatched: 6. This CDR3 region has 13 residues. Per the germline V gene, CDR1 is MNHEY and CDR2 is SMNVEV (reference sequence). CDR3 sequence: CASSFTGVTEAFF. In DNA form, the CDR3 reads TGTGCCAGCAGCTTTACAGGGGTTACTGAAGCTTTCTTT.

This clonotype was seen a handful of times. The chain couples TRBV2 to TRBJ2-7; 8 positions match TRBD1. CDR3 size: 13 residues. Germline CDR1 SNHLY, CDR2 FYNNEI. Unmatched junction bases numbered 3, after V lost 6 bases and J lost 2 bases. The chain's CDR3 is CASSPDRAYEQYF. In DNA, the CDR3 is TGTGCCAGCAGCCCGGACAGGGCCTACGAGCAGTACTTC.

In its sample, this clonotype was seen a few times. The rearrangement joins TRBV7-6 to TRBJ1-1; D might be TRBD1 (5 bases). Germline V gene sequence: CDR1 SGHVS, CDR2 FNYEAQ. Trimming cost V 5 bases and J 2 bases, with 12 bases left between them. CDR3 length: 14 amino acids. Written as DNA, the CDR3 is TGTGCCAGCAGCCCTACAGGCCCCAACACTGAAGCTTTCTTT. Encoded protein: CASSPTGPNTEAFF.

The genes are TRBV20-1 and TRBJ1-4; D possibly corresponds to TRBD1 (6 bases). The V gene's germline CDR1 is DFQATT and CDR2 SNEGSKA (reference sequence). V lost 6 bases, J lost 1 base, and 18 bases lay in between. The CDR3 is made up of 16 amino acids. The CDR3 DNA is TGCAGTGCGTCCTATCGGGGGGCTGGAACTAATGAAAAACTGTTTTTT. Protein: CSASYRGAGTNEKLFF.

This clonotype was recorded at least ten times. The chain is built from TRBV20-1 and TRBJ2-7, with 10 bases aligning to TRBD2. CDR3 size: 14 residues. J gave up 4 bases and V 6 bases, and 9 bases lay outside the gene matches. CDR1 and CDR2 (germline): DFQATT, SNEGSKA (reference sequence). The CDR3 DNA is TGCAGTGCGGAACCGGGACTAGCGTTTTACGAGCAGTACTTC. Translating it yields CSAEPGLAFYEQYF.

The table lists this clonotype with a few counts. This sequence joins TRBV7-2 and TRBJ2-3; D uncertain. Germline values: CDR1 SGHTA, CDR2 FQGNSA. V lost 1 base, J lost 6 bases, and 17 bases lay in between. The CDR3 length is 16 residues. CDR3 loop: CASSLGWPGTQDTQYF. The CDR3 DNA sequence: TGTGCCAGCAGCTTAGGCTGGCCGGGCACACAGGATACGCAGTATTTT.

The V and J genes are TRBV29-1 and TRBJ2-5; no clear D. The CDR3 covers 12 residues. Germline V gene lookup returns CDR1 SQVTM and CDR2 ANQGSEA. Deletions cut 2 bases from V and 7 bases from J, with 11 bases between. CDR3 nucleotide sequence: TGCAGCGTTGAACTCTCGACCGGGACCCAGTACTTC. Its translation is CSVELSTGTQYF.

This clonotype was detected only a few times. V usage is TRBV24-1 and J usage is TRBJ2-7, with D tentatively TRBD2 (6 bases). CDR1 and CDR2 from the germline V gene are KGHDR and SFDVKD. This CDR3 has 17 residues. Trimming cost V 3 bases and J 2 bases, with 19 bases left between them. The CDR3 spells CATSDPSLGGSPYEQYF. The CDR3 DNA reads as TGTGCCACCAGTGATCCGTCCCTCGGGGGTTCTCCCTACGAGCAGTACTTC.

This clonotype appeared a few times. Here the CDR3 reads CASNSGVGETQYF. In DNA, the CDR3 is TGTGCCAGTAATTCCGGGGTCGGGGAGACCCAGTACTTC. This sequence joins TRBV19 and TRBJ2-5, with D perhaps matching TRBD2 (5 bases). With 7 bases removed from V and 5 bases from J, the gap between germline ends came to 14 bases. This CDR3 contains 13 residues. In germline, CDR1 is LNHDA, CDR2 SQIVND (reference sequence).

This clonotype was observed many times. V usage is TRBV3-1 and J usage is TRBJ2-2; no definite D call. The CDR3 is 13 residues long. Germline V gene lookup returns CDR1 LGHDT and CDR2 YNNKEL (reference sequence). Trimming removed 6 bases at V and 1 base at J, with 6 bases between. The CDR3 reads CASSRGNTGELFF. The CDR3, as DNA: TGTGCCAGCAGTCGAGGGAACACCGGGGAGCTGTTTTTT.

The table lists this clonotype with many counts. The chain recombines TRBV7-9 with TRBJ2-1; D call uncertain. CDR1 and CDR2 (germline): SEHNR, FQNEAQ (reference sequence). The V end was cut by 1 base, the J end by 4 bases, with 5 bases between. The CDR3 is 13 amino acids. CDR3 region: CASSLGSYNEQFF. As DNA, the CDR3 is TGTGCCAGCAGCTTAGGGAGTTACAATGAGCAGTTCTTC.

This clonotype was counted at least ten times. This sequence joins TRBV7-2 and TRBJ2-1, with D tentatively TRBD1 or TRBD2 (6 bases each). Deletions cut 6 bases from V and 10 bases from J, with 16 bases between. This CDR3 has 13 residues. Germline V CDR1 and CDR2: SGHTA, FQGNSA. The CDR3, as DNA: TGTGCCAGCAGATCTCCGGGGGCCCGGGAGCAGTTCTTC. It encodes CASRSPGAREQFF.

This clonotype showed up many times. The chain uses TRBV11-2 and TRBJ2-1; tentatively, D is TRBD2 (6 bases). This CDR3 comprises 15 residues. V lost 8 bases and J 0 bases, leaving 14 bases between the germline ends. In germline, CDR1 is SGHAT, CDR2 FQNNGV. The CDR3 DNA follows: TGTGCCAGCCGTCCGTGGGGGGACTCCTACAATGAGCAGTTCTTC. Translation gives CASRPWGDSYNEQFF.

The chain combines TRBV12-3 or TRBV12-4 with TRBJ1-2; D is unclear. The CDR3 totals 11 residues. Trimming left V 5 bases short and J 11 bases short, with 12 bases between. The CDR3 nucleotides are TGTGCCAGCAGTCTGACTGAAAATTACACCTTC. The encoded protein is CASSLTENYTF.

This chain connects TRBV5-1 to TRBJ1-2; 7 nucleotides line up with TRBD1. CDR1 and CDR2 from the germline V gene are SGHRS and YFSETQ. This CDR3 comprises 15 residues. Unmatched junction bases numbered 15, after V lost 5 bases and J lost 8 bases. This chain's CDR3 is CASRPGQKQSYGYTF. The CDR3 DNA follows: TGCGCCAGCAGGCCGGGACAGAAACAGAGCTACGGCTACACCTTC. Full variable domain (rest looked up from reference TRBV5-1 and TRBJ1-2): KAGVTQTPRYLIKTRGQQVTLSCSPISGHRSVSWYQQTPGQGLQFLFEYFSETQRNKGNFPGRFSGRQFSNSRSEMNVSTLELGDSALYLCASRPGQKQSYGYTFGSGTRLTVV.

This clonotype has more than one count but fewer than ten. The chain couples TRBV11-2 to TRBJ2-7; D might be TRBD1 (5 bases). This CDR3 is 12 amino acids long. V lost 11 bases, J lost 5 bases, and 16 bases lay in between. Germline CDR1 is SGHAT and CDR2 is FQNNGV. In DNA, the CDR3 is TGTGCCTCCCAGCTAGGGGCCGACGAGCAGTACTTC. Translation: CASQLGADEQYF. Using reference TRBV11-2 and TRBJ2-7 for the parts outside the CDR3, the full variable domain is EAGVAQSPRYKIIEKRQSVAFWCNPISGHATLYWYQQILGQGPKLLIQFQNNGVVDDSQLPKDRFSAERLKGVDSTLKIQPAKLEDSAVYLCASQLGADEQYFGPGTRLTVT.

The J gene is TRBJ1-6, the V gene TRBV3-1, with D tentatively TRBD1 (5 bases). Germline assignment: CDR1 LGHDT and CDR2 YNNKEL (reference sequence). V was clipped by 3 bases and J by 8 bases, with 11 bases between them. The length of the CDR3 is 14 residues. CDR3 residues: CASSQGTGDSPLHF. DNA of the CDR3: TGTGCCAGCAGCCAGGGGACGGGGGATTCACCCCTCCACTTT. The variable domain in full, with the rest retrieved from reference TRBV3-1 and TRBJ1-6, is DTAVSQTPKYLVTQMGNDKSIKCEQNLGHDTMYWYKQDSKKFLKIMFSYNNKELIINETVPNRFSPKSPDKAHLNLHINSLELGDSAVYFCASSQGTGDSPLHFGNGTRLTVT.

The rearrangement links TRBV29-1 to TRBJ2-2; 7 nucleotides align to TRBD2. CDR1 SQVTM and CDR2 ANQGSEA come from the germline V gene. Trimming took 4 bases from V and 0 from J; bases not matched to a gene: 2. This CDR3 region has 14 residues. CDR3 amino acids: CSVGLAANTGELFF. The CDR3 DNA is TGCAGCGTTGGTCTAGCGGCGAACACCGGGGAGCTGTTTTTT.

This clonotype was observed a handful of times. This chain connects TRBV7-2 to TRBJ2-5, with D maybe TRBD2 (6 bases). Germline CDR1 and CDR2: SGHTA and FQGNSA. The CDR3 sequence is 14 residues long. The ends were cut back, 2 bases at V and 2 bases at J, with 9 bases in the middle. The CDR3 region has the DNA TGTGCCAGCAGCTTACGGAGGGGACAAGAGACCCAGTACTTC. It encodes CASSLRRGQETQYF.